The 20 T cell receptor delta chains listed next were all sequenced from one sample in a study of γδ T cells in repeated Plasmodium falciparum infection. Flow sorting of PBMC yielded separate Vgamma9/Vdelta2+ and Vdelta2-negative gammadelta T cell populations for bulk repertoire analysis. TCRdb re-identified clones in the multiplex PCR reads via CATT. The data show roughly 86,000 delta-chain clones, about 1.5% seen once. Sequences were obtained from gamma-delta T cells from blood. These receptors came from a pool of human donors (malaria-infected and uninfected, not separated).

As to this clone: A far larger clone is one nucleotide away, so this likely arose from a read error. Other DNA sequences in this sample translate to the same CDR3. The J gene is TRDJ1, the V gene TRDV1, with TRDD3 identical over 10 bases. The length of the CDR3 is 21 residues. The germline V gene has CDR1 TSWWSYY and CDR2 QGS. The CDR3 region is CALGEISSSYWGIKYTDKLIF. CDR3 in DNA: TGTGCTCTTGGGGAAATCTCTTCTTCCTACTGGGGGATCAAATACACCGACAAACTCATCTTT.

The sample holds many counts of this clone. This likely came from a read error, as a far larger clone is one base away. Other DNA variants within this sample encode the same CDR3. J is TRDJ1 and V is TRDV2; TRDD3 aligns across 7 bases. Germline V gives CDR1 GEAIGNYY, CDR2 EKD. The length of the CDR3 is 18 residues. CDR3 bases: TGTGCCTGCGACACTCTGCAAAGAACTGGGGACCTCACCGATAAACTCATCTTT. It yields the protein CACDTLQRTGDLTDKLIF.

As to this clone: A far larger clone differs by one base, so this is likely a read error. Additional DNA sequences in this sample encode the identical CDR3. J is TRDJ1 and V is TRDV1, with D possibly matching TRDD2 (5 bases). This CDR3 is built from 24 residues. The germline gives CDR1 TSWWSYY, CDR2 QGS. V lost 0 bases to trimming and J lost 4 bases, with 39 bases between them. The chain's CDR3 is CALGELDKGKKSLSLLTQSDKLIF. The CDR3 DNA is TGTGCTCTTGGGGAACTAGATAAAGGGAAGAAGAGCCTATCCCTTCTCACACAGAGCGATAAACTCATCTTT.

This clone was recorded many times. V gene TRDV1 combines with J gene TRDJ2; unclear D gene. Germline V gene sequence: CDR1 TSWWSYY, CDR2 QGS. Trimming stripped 2 bases from V and 0 bases from J, with 10 bases between. The CDR3 contains 16 residues. CDR3 nucleotide sequence: TGTGCTCTTGGGGAAAACCTATCCACTTTGACAGCACAACTCTTCTTT. Amino acids: CALGENLSTLTAQLFF.

This clone was counted only a few times. The protein recorded in TCRdb matches a much larger clone and deviates from this DNA's translation at residue 11, suggesting a read error; the protein here is obtained by translating the DNA. The V and J genes are TRDV3 and TRDJ1; 12 positions agree with TRDD3. The J gene, missing from TCRdb, was assigned here through DNA to germline matching. The CDR3 has 17 residues. J gave up 2 bases and V 2 bases, and 12 bases lay outside the gene matches. The germline V gene encodes CDR1 TVYSNPD and CDR2 GDNSRS (reference sequence). CDR3 region: CAFLLSWGIRRTDKLIF. DNA for the CDR3: TGTGCCTTTTTACTGTCCTGGGGGATACGGCGGACCGATAAACTCATCTTT.

The table lists this clone with many counts. The junction differs from germline at one of its ends, possibly a read error. The chain is built from TRDV1 and TRDJ1; D not resolved. No J gene is reported in TCRdb; it was inferred here by comparing the DNA with germline. The CDR3 has 14 amino acids. The V gene's germline CDR1 is TSWWSYY and CDR2 QGS. DNA for the CDR3: TGTGCTCTTGGGGAGGCCGGGTACACCAATAAACTCATCTTT. Translation: CALGEAGYTNKLIF.

This clone was counted between two and nine times. A far larger clone differs by one base, so this is likely a read error. Other DNA sequences from this sample encode an identical CDR3 as well. The chain has TRDV2 and TRDJ1; the match to TRDD3 covers 10 bases. The J gene, not given by TCRdb, was assigned here from a germline match of the nucleotide sequence. In germline, CDR1 is GEAIGNYY, CDR2 EKD. V was clipped by 3 bases and J by 0 bases; unmatched bases: 12. The CDR3 spans 18 residues. The DNA for the CDR3 is TGTGCCTGTGACCGCGTGGGTACTGGGGGATCGTACACCGATAAACTCATCTTT. This codes for CACDRVGTGGSYTDKLIF.

This clone was seen ten or more times. The amino acid sequence in TCRdb belongs to a much larger clone and departs from this DNA's translation at residue 3, likely a sequencing read error; the sequence shown is translated from the DNA. V usage is TRDV3 and J usage is TRDJ1; the D gene is possibly TRDD3 (5 bases). V shed 5 bases and J shed 7 bases, with 32 bases lying between them. Germline V gives CDR1 TVYSNPD, CDR2 GDNSRS (reference sequence). The CDR3 is made up of 17 amino acids. In nucleotides, the CDR3 is TGTGCCCTCCGTGGGGCTTGGGTCCCATGGGAGGCCGGTAAACTCATCTTT. Translating it yields CALRGAWVPWEAGKLIF.

The chain links TRDV2 to TRDJ1; a possible D gene is TRDD3 (6 bases). The J gene comes from matching the DNA to germline here; TCRdb lacks it. The CDR3 consists of 16 residues. The germline V gene encodes CDR1 GEAIGNYY and CDR2 EKD. V was pared by 4 bases and J by 3 bases, with 20 bases between. As DNA, the CDR3 is TGTGCCTGTGAGAAGATGGGGGGCCCCACCCCCGATAAACTCATCTTT. This translates into CACEKMGGPTPDKLIF.

This clone was observed a few times. This DNA's translation and the protein TCRdb lists, from a much larger clone, do not match at residue 16, likely due to a read error; the protein shown is translated from the DNA. J is TRDJ1 and V is TRDV2; D gene uncertain. TCRdb offers no J gene call, so here the DNA was matched to germline to obtain one. The CDR3 loop spans 19 amino acids. CDR1 GEAIGNYY and CDR2 EKD come from the germline V gene. The chain's CDR3 is CACDTSGPRRSLLTDRLIF. The CDR3 DNA follows: TGTGCCTGTGACACGTCTGGTCCCCGGCGGTCCTTACTCACCGATAGACTCATCTTT.

In this sample, this clone turned up a few times. It differs at one base from a far larger clone, so likely a read error. Other nucleotide sequences from this sample produce the same CDR3. With the J gene uncalled, the V gene is TRDV2; the tabulated D call, TRDD3, remains unverified against the DNA. Germline assignment: CDR1 GEAIGNYY and CDR2 EKD. The length of the CDR3 is 16 residues. This chain's CDR3 is CACDLLGSWDTRQMFF. The CDR3 DNA sequence: TGTGCCTGTGACCTACTGGGCTCCTGGGACACCCGACAGATGTTCTTC.

This clone was found a few times. A far more abundant clone sits one base away, making this likely a read error. The same CDR3 arises from other DNA sequences in this sample as well. V is TRDV1 and J is TRDJ1, with D tentatively TRDD3 (9 bases). This CDR3 has 22 amino acids. The germline V gene encodes CDR1 TSWWSYY and CDR2 QGS. V dropped 3 bases and J dropped 1 base, with 33 bases sitting between them. In DNA, the CDR3 is TGTGCTCTTGGGGAGCCCGGTCTTCCTACGTTCTTGGGGGATAGGGGCACCGATAAACTCATCTTT. Translation gives CALGEPGLPTFLGDRGTDKLIF.

In this sample, this clone turned up a few times. It is likely a read error: a sequence one base away is far more abundant. Within the sample, other DNA sequences also encode this same CDR3. The V and J genes are TRDV3 and TRDJ2, with 7 nucleotides matching TRDD3. In germline, CDR1 is TVYSNPD, CDR2 GDNSRS (reference sequence). This CDR3 has 16 amino acids. The CDR3 region has the DNA TGTGCCTTCCTGGGGGCCCTCCCTACTTTAACAGCACAACTCTTCTTT. It yields the protein CAFLGALPTLTAQLFF.

This clone was seen a few times. A much bigger clone sits one base away, suggesting this may be a read error. This rearrangement joins TRDV1 to TRDJ1, with 9 bases lining up with TRDD3. TCRdb records no J gene; here it was assigned by comparing the DNA to germline. V lost 0 bases and J lost 7; bases outside the gene matches: 33. Germline values: CDR1 TSWWSYY, CDR2 QGS. This CDR3 spans 24 amino acids. CDR3 residues: CALGELYTPFYVQSTGGPGAKLIF. The CDR3 nucleotides read TGTGCTCTTGGGGAACTTTATACTCCCTTCTACGTTCAGTCGACTGGGGGACCCGGAGCTAAACTCATCTTT.

There are a few counts of this clone. TCRdb's entry gives the protein of a much larger clone, which mismatches this DNA's translation at residue 18, likely from a read error; the protein reported here is translated from the DNA. The V gene is TRDV2, the J gene TRDJ1; 13 nucleotides align to TRDD3. TCRdb does not report a J gene; here it was assigned by matching the DNA to germline references. CDR1 GEAIGNYY and CDR2 EKD come from the germline V gene. The CDR3 extends over 21 amino acids. As DNA, the CDR3 is TGTGCCTGTGACACTTTACTGGGGGATACGCATGGCAGGGCCGGAACCGATGAACTCATCTTT. It yields the protein CACDTLLGDTHGRAGTDELIF.

Of note for this clone: With a far larger clone one base away, a read error is the likely cause. This same CDR3 is encoded by further DNA sequences in the sample. No J gene was named, though the V gene is TRDV1; the tabulated D call, TRDD3, remains unverified against the DNA. This CDR3 region has 17 residues. The germline gives CDR1 TSWWSYY, CDR2 QGS. CDR3 residues: CALGEPPYGGIPDKLIF. CDR3 DNA sequence: TGTGCTCTTGGGGAACCGCCCTACGGGGGGATCCCAGATAAACTCATCTTC.

Turning to this clone: TCRdb assigns this DNA the protein of a much larger clone, which departs from its translation at residue 13; this likely reflects a read error, and the protein shown comes from translating the DNA. The chain couples TRDV1 to TRDJ1, with D maybe TRDD2 (6 bases). The J gene comes from matching the DNA to germline here; TCRdb lacks it. CDR1 and CDR2 (germline): TSWWSYY, QGS. The CDR3 contains 19 residues. The germline V and J ends were trimmed by 5 bases and 2 bases, with 27 bases remaining between them. The CDR3 DNA is TGTGCTCTTGGGACGCCGAAAAACTTCCTGCATCGTGGGACCGATAAACTCATCTTT. Protein sequence: CALGTPKNFLHRGTDKLIF.

With respect to this clone: Since a far larger clone is one base different, this is likely a read error. Other nucleotide sequences in the sample specify the same CDR3. This chain connects TRDV2 to TRDJ1, with TRDD3 identical over 10 bases. No J gene is reported in TCRdb; it was inferred here by comparing the DNA with germline. CDR1 and CDR2 from the germline V gene are GEAIGNYY and EKD. With 3 bases clipped from V and 3 bases from J, the junction kept 21 bases outside the gene matches. The CDR3 is 20 amino acids. The chain's CDR3 is CACDPISGGGIRELADKLIF. In DNA form, the CDR3 reads TGTGCCTGTGACCCAATTAGCGGCGGGGGGATACGCGAATTGGCCGATAAACTCATCTTT.

As regards this clone: TCRdb pairs this DNA with a much larger clone's protein that differs at residue 18, likely a read error; the protein shown was translated from the DNA. The J gene was not called, though the V gene is TRDV1; the listed D gene, TRDD3, was not tested against the DNA. CDR1 and CDR2 (germline): TSWWSYY, QGS. CDR3 length equals 24 residues. The CDR3, as DNA: TGTGCTCTTGGGGAACGGGACTCCCTAAATCATTTACTGGGGGATACGGTGAGCACCGATAAACTTATCTTT. The encoded protein is CALGERDSLNHLLGDTVSTDKLIF.

With regard to this clone: This DNA's translation and the protein TCRdb lists, from a much larger clone, do not match at residue 15, likely due to a read error; the protein shown is translated from the DNA. V and J are TRDV1 and TRDJ1, with 10 bases matching TRDD3. Germline V gene sequence: CDR1 TSWWSYY, CDR2 QGS. This CDR3 comprises 19 residues. In DNA, the CDR3 is TGTGCTCTTGGGGAAAGGATGGGGGATACCCACGGCGGGACCGGTAAACTCATCTTT. It specifies CALGERMGDTHGGTGKLIF.